What follows are 8 T cell receptor beta chains derived from one specimen sequenced in a study of T-cell memory formation after mild COVID-19. TCRdb called the 5' RACE reads again in MiXCR, with one record for every CDR3 protein. The table includes about 430,000 distinct CDR3 sequences, about a sixth detected once. The sequencing input was PBMCs or a T cell subset sorted from them (not recorded which). These receptors were obtained from a man aged 18 to 35 who had mild COVID-19 (a few samples of this study predate the infection). Cell type and time point are not known.

The genes are TRBV7-9 and TRBJ1-4, with a weak D call TRBD1 (5 bases). Germline CDR1 reads SEHNR; CDR2 reads FQNEAQ (reference sequence). This CDR3 is 14 amino acids long. V shed 3 bases and J shed 7 bases, with 12 bases lying between them. The CDR3 loop is CASSFRDGTEKLFF. CDR3 nucleotides: TGTGCCAGCAGCTTCCGGGACGGGACTGAAAAACTGTTTTTT.

V is TRBV7-2 and J is TRBJ1-2; D is unclear. The CDR3 has 14 amino acids. The germline V gene has CDR1 SGHTA and CDR2 FQGNSA. V was pared by 5 bases and J by 7 bases, with 17 bases between. CDR3: CASSPDGGPFGYTF. The CDR3 bases are TGTGCCAGCAGCCCCGACGGCGGGCCCTTTGGCTACACCTTC.

The chain recombines TRBV11-2 with TRBJ2-3, with D perhaps being TRBD1 or TRBD2 (6 bases each). V lost 7 bases, J lost 3 bases, and 20 bases lay in between. CDR3 length equals 16 residues. Germline assignment: CDR1 SGHAT and CDR2 FQNNGV. The CDR3 loop reads CASTRRPGAPTDTQYF. For the CDR3, the DNA is TGTGCCAGCACCCGGAGACCGGGGGCCCCGACAGATACGCAGTATTTT.

The chain combines TRBV4-1 with TRBJ2-1; D ambiguous. The CDR3 is made up of 13 amino acids. V lost 5 bases and J 7 bases, leaving 12 bases between the germline ends. Germline assignment: CDR1 MGHRA and CDR2 YSYEKL. The CDR3, as DNA: TGCGCCAGCAGCGGGGAAAGTGGGAATGAGCAGTTCTTC. This translates into CASSGESGNEQFF.

The chain recombines TRBV7-9 with TRBJ2-7, with TRBD1 matching 7 bases. The CDR3 is made up of 15 amino acids. From germline, CDR1 is SEHNR and CDR2 FQNEAQ (reference sequence). V trimming: 5 bases; J trimming: 2 bases; junction bases outside the gene matches: 9. The CDR3 loop is CASSPQTGPTYEQYF. CDR3 coding DNA: TGTGCCAGCAGCCCACAGACAGGGCCTACCTACGAGCAGTACTTC.

This clonotype was observed a handful of times. The gene calls are TRBV4-3 and TRBJ1-1; weak D call: TRBD1 (6 bases). Looked up from germline, CDR1 is LGHNA and CDR2 is YSLEER. Trimming took off 4 bases at V and 7 bases at J, with 31 bases between the two ends. The CDR3 has 19 amino acids. This CDR3 reads CASSRSDKGGMMRSVEAFF. In nucleotides, the CDR3 is TGCGCCAGCAGCCGCAGCGATAAGGGGGGGATGATGAGGTCGGTTGAAGCTTTCTTT.

The rearrangement joins TRBV7-9 to TRBJ1-2; D remains unclear. The CDR3 runs 13 residues. V gave up 2 bases and J gave up 8 bases, with 12 bases separating them. CDR1 is SEHNR, CDR2 FQNEAQ, per germline (reference sequence). The CDR3 loop reads CASSLTGPKGYTF. Written as DNA, the CDR3 is TGTGCCAGCAGCTTAACCGGGCCGAAGGGCTACACCTTC.

This chain uses TRBV2 with TRBJ2-7; tentatively, D is TRBD1 or TRBD2 (6 bases each). The V gene lost 6 bases and the J gene lost 1 base, with 13 bases spanning the gap. CDR3 length equals 14 residues. Germline loops: CDR1 SNHLY, CDR2 FYNNEI. CDR3 residues: CASRPRGTSYEQYV. The CDR3 bases are TGTGCCAGCAGGCCTAGGGGGACTTCCTACGAGCAGTACGTC.